Included here is one T cell receptor (beta chain) sequence, with context. Its target is unknown. This entry comes from a study of OX40 agonist ivuxolimab in advanced cancers. Study-wide results and limits: Fewer expanded clones were found on average in CD4+ than in CD8+ T cells.

Produced via immunoSEQ multiplex PCR; TCRdb's table is partial and in-frame only. This table has about 94,000 clones, 80% to 90% appearing once. Germline V lookup: CDR1 SGHDT, CDR2 YYEEEE. The CDR3 spans 11 residues. The V gene lost 4 bases and the J gene lost 11 bases, with 12 bases spanning the gap. Sequenced material: CD4+ or CD8+ T cells sorted from blood, taken in a trial of the OX40 agonist ivuxolimab. The chain carries TRBV5-6 and TRBJ1-1; tentative D call: TRBD1 (5 bases). The clonotype comes from an adult with an advanced solid tumor such as melanoma, head and neck, liver or kidney cancer. The CDR3 sequence is CASSLGTGAFF. In DNA, the CDR3 is TGTGCCAGCAGCCTCGGGACTGGGGCTTTCTTT.